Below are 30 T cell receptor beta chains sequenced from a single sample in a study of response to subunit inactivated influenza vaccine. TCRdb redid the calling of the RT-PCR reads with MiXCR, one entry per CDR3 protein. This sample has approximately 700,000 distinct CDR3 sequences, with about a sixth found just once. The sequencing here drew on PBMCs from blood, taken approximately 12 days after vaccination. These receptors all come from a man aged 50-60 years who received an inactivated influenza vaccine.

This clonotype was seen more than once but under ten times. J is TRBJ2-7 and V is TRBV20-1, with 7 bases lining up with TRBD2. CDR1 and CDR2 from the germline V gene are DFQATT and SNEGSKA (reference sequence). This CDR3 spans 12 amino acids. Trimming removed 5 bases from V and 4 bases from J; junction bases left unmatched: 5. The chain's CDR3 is CSAGTTNYEQYF. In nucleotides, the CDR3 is TGCAGTGCTGGGACTACAAATTACGAGCAGTACTTC.

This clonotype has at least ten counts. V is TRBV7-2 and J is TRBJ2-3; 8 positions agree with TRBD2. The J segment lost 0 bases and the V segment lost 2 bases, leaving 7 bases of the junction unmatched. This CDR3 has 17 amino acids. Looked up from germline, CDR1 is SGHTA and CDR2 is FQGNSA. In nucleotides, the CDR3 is TGTGCCAGCAGCTTACAGAGCGGGGGCGCTAGCACAGATACGCAGTATTTT. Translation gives CASSLQSGGASTDTQYF.

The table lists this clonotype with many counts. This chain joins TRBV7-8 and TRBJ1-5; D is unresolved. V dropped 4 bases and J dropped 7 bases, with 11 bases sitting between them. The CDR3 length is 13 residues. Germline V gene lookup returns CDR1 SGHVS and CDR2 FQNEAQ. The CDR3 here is CASSSGFVQPQHF. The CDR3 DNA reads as TGTGCCAGCAGCTCTGGGTTTGTGCAGCCCCAGCATTTT.

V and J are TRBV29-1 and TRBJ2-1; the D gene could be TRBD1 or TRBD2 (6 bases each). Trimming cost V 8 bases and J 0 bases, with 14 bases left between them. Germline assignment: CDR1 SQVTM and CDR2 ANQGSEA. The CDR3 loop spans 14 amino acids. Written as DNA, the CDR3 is TGCAGCTTCCGGGGGCACAGCTCCTACAATGAGCAGTTCTTC. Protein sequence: CSFRGHSSYNEQFF.

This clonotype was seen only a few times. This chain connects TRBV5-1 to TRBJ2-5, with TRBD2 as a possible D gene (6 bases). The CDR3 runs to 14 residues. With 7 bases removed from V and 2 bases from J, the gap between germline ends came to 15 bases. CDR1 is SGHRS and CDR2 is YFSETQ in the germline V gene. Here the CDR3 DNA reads TGCGCCAGCGTCCGGGACTCCAATCAAGAGACCCAGTACTTC. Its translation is CASVRDSNQETQYF.

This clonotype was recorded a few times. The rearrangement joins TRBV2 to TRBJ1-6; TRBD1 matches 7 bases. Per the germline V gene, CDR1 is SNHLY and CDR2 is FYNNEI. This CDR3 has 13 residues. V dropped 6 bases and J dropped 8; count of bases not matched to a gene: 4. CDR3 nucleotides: TGTGCCAGCAGAGGCGACAGGGATTCACCCCTCCACTTT. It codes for CASRGDRDSPLHF.

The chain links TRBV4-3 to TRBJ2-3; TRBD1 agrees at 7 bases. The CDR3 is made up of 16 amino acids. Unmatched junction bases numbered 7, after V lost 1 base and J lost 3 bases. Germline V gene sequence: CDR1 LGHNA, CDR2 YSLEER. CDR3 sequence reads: CASSQARDSYTDTQYF. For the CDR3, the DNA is TGCGCCAGCAGCCAAGCTCGGGACAGCTATACAGATACGCAGTATTTT.

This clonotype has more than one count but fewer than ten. This chain's CDR3 is CASSSGRLDEKLFF. The CDR3, as DNA: TGCGCCAGCAGCTCGGGACGGCTAGATGAAAAACTGTTTTTT. This rearrangement joins TRBV5-1 to TRBJ1-4; tentatively, D is TRBD1 (5 bases). The V end lost 3 bases, the J end lost 6 bases, and 12 bases lay between the germline ends. Germline assignment: CDR1 SGHRS and CDR2 YFSETQ. CDR3 length equals 14 residues.

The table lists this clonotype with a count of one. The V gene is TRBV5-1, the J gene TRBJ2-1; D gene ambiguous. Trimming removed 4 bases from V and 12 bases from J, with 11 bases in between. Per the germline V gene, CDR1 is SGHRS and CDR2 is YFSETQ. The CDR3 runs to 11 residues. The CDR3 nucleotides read TGCGCCAGCAGCCTGTCCTATGGGCAGTTCTTC. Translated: CASSLSYGQFF.

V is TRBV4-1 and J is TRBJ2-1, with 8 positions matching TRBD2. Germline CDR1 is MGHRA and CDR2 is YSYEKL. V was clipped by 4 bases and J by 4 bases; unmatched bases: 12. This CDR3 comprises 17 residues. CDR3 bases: TGCGCCAGCAGCCGGATAAAAGCGGGAGTCACGTACAATGAGCAGTTCTTC. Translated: CASSRIKAGVTYNEQFF.

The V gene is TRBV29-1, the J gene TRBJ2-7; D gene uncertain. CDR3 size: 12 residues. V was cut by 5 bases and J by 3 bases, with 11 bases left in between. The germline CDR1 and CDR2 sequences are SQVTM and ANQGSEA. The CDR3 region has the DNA TGCAGCGTTTATGGCTTACTCTACGAGCAGTACTTC. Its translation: CSVYGLLYEQYF.

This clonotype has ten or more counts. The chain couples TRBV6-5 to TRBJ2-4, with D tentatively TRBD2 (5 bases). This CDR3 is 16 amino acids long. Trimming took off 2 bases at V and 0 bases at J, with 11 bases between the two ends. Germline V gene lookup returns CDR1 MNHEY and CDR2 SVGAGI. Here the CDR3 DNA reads TGTGCCAGCAGTTACGGGCGGGCCCTAGCCAAAAACATTCAGTACTTC. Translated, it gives CASSYGRALAKNIQYF.

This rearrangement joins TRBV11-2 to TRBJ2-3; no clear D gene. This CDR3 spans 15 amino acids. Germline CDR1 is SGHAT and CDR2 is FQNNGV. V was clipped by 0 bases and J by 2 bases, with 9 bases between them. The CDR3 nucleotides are TGTGCCAGCAGCTTAGATCAACTCCTCACAGATACGCAGTATTTT. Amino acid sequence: CASSLDQLLTDTQYF.

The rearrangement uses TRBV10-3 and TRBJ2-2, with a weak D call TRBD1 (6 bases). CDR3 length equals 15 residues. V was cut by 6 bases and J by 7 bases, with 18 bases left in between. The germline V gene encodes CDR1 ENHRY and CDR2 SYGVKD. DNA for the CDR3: TGTGCCATCAGCCCACAGGGTAGAGCTGGCGGGGAGCTGTTTTTT. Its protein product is CAISPQGRAGGELFF.

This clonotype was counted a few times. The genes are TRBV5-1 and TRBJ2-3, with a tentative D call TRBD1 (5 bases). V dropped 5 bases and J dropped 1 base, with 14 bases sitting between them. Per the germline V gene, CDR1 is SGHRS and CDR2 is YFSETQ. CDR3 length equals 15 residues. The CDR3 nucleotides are TGCGCCAGCAGGGAAGGGGTTGGCGGCACAGATACGCAGTATTTT. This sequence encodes CASREGVGGTDTQYF.

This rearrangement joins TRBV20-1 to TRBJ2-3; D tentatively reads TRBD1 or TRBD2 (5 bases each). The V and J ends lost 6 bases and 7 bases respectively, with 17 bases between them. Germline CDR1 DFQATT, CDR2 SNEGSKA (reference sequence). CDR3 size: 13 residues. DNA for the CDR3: TGCAGTGCACCGGGACCAGAATTATATACGCAGTATTTT. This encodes CSAPGPELYTQYF.

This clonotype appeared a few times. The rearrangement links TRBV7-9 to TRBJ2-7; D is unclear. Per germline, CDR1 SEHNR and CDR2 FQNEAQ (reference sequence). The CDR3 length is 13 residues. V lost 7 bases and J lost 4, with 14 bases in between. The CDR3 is CASNLRTDYEQYF. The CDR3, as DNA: TGTGCCAGCAACCTTCGAACAGATTACGAGCAGTACTTC.

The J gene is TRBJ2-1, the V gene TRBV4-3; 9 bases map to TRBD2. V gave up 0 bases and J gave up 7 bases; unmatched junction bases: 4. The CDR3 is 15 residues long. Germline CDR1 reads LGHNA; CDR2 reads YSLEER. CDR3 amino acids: CASSQDLGLANEQFF. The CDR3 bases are TGCGCCAGCAGCCAAGATCTTGGACTAGCGAATGAGCAGTTCTTC.

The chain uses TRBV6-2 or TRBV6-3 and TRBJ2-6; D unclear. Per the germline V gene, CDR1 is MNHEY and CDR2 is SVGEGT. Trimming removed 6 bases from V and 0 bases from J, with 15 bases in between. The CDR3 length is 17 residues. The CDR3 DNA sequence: TGTGCCAGCAGCCATATACCCGACGACTCTGGGGCCAACGTCCTGACTTTC. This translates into CASSHIPDDSGANVLTF.

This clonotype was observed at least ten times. The CDR3 DNA sequence: TGTGCCACCTCGGGTGCAACTAATGAAAAACTGTTTTTT. Amino acids: CATSGATNEKLFF. V and J are TRBV7-8 and TRBJ1-4, with D hard to call. The V and J ends lost 10 bases and 0 bases respectively, with 9 bases between them. Germline V gene sequence: CDR1 SGHVS, CDR2 FQNEAQ. The CDR3 is 13 amino acids. Full variable domain (missing parts from reference TRBV7-8 and TRBJ1-4): GAGVSQSPRYKVAKRGQDVALRCDPISGHVSLFWYQQALGQGPEFLTYFQNEAQLDKSGLPSDRFFAERPEGSVSTLKIQRTQQEDSAVYLCATSGATNEKLFFGSGTQLSVL.

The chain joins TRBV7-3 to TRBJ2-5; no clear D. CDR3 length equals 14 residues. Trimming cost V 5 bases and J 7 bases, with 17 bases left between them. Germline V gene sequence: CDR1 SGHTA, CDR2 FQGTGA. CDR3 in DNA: TGTGCCAGCAGCCTAGGACCCCCGGAAGGGACCCAGTACTTC. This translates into CASSLGPPEGTQYF.

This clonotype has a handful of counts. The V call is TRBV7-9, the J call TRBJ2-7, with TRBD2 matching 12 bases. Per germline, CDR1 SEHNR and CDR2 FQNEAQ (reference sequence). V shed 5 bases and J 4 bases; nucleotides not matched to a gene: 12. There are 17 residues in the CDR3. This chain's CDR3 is CASSLSLAGGRSYEQYF. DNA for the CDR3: TGTGCCAGCAGCCTGAGTCTAGCGGGAGGGCGTAGTTACGAGCAGTACTTC.

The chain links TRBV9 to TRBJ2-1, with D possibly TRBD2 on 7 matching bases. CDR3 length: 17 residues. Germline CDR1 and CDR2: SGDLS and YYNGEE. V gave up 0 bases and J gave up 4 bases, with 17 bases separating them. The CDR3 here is CASSVVGGGGRYNEQFF. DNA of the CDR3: TGTGCCAGCAGCGTAGTTGGTGGGGGGGGCAGGTACAATGAGCAGTTCTTC.

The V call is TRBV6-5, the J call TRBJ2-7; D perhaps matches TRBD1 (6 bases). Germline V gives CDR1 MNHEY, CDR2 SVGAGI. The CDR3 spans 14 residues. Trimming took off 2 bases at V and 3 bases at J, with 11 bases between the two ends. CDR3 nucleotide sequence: TGTGCCAGCAGTTACCGGACAGAGAGCTACGAGCAGTACTTC. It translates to CASSYRTESYEQYF.

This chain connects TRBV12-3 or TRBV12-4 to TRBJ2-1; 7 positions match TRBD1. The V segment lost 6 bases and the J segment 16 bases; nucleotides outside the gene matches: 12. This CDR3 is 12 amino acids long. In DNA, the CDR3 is TGTGCCAGCAGCCCACGGGACAGACCCGAATTCTTC. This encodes CASSPRDRPEFF.

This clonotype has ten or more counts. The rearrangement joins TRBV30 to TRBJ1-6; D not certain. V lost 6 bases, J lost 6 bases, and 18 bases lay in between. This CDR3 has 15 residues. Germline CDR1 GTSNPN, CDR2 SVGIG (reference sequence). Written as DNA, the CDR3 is TGTGCCTGCTCGGGGATTTTAGCCTTTAATTCACCCCTCCACTTT. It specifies CACSGILAFNSPLHF.

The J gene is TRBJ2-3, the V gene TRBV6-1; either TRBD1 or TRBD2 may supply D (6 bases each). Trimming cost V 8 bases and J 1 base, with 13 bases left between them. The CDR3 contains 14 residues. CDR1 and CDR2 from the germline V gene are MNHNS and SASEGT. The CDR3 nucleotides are TGTGCCAGCCGGGGGCGGCCCCGCACAGATACGCAGTATTTT. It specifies CASRGRPRTDTQYF.

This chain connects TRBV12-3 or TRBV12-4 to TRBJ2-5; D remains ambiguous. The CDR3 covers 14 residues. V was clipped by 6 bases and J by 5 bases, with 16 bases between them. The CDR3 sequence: CASRPSRNGETQYF. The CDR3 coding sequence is TGTGCCAGCAGACCATCTCGAAATGGGGAGACCCAGTACTTC.

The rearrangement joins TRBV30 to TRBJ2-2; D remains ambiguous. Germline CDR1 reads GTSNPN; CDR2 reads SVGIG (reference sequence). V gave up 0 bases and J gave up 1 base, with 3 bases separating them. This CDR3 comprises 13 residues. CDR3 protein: CAWSVGNTGELFF. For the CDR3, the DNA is TGTGCCTGGAGTGTAGGGAACACCGGGGAGCTGTTTTTT.

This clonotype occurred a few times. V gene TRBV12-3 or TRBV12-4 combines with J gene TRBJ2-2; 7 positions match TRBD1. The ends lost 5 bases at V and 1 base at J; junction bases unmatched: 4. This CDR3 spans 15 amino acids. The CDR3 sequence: CASSIRQGNTGELFF. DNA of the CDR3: TGTGCCAGCAGTATCCGACAGGGGAACACCGGGGAGCTGTTTTTT.